Listed below are T cell receptor beta chains from one sample, sequenced in a study of patients and donors after allogeneic stem cell transplantation. Each CDR3 protein gets one entry after TCRdb re-called the RT-PCR reads with MiXCR. The sample records about 960,000 distinct CDR3 sequences, under 20% being singletons. Specimen: blood, either unsorted or a sorted T cell fraction (not recorded which). These receptors originate from a human donor who was either an allogeneic HSCT recipient or a stem cell or donor lymphocyte infusion donor (not recorded which). It is not recorded whose cells these are; they may come from a transplant donor. The CDR3 runs from the conserved cysteine through the conserved F or W. D genes are given only for firm matches. The listing skips clone size in some rows; elsewhere it reads once, few, many or a size class.

j_gene: TRBJ2-2
abundance: few
d_gene: NA
v_gene: TRBV5-6
CDR3aa: CASSLSGSPGELFF
CDR3nt: TGTGCCAGCAGCTTATCAGGGTCCCCCGGGGAGCTGTTTTTT

j_gene: TRBJ2-1
abundance: once
d_gene: NA
v_gene: TRBV27
CDR3aa: CASSSGPAYNEQFF
CDR3nt: TGTGCCAGCAGTTCCGGTCCCGCCTACAATGAGCAGTTCTTC

j_gene: TRBJ2-3
abundance: few
d_gene: NA
v_gene: TRBV5-1
CDR3aa: CASSLGGLGPDTQYF
CDR3nt: TGCGCCAGCAGCTTGGGGGGGCTAGGGCCGGATACGCAGTATTTT

j_gene: TRBJ2-1
abundance: once
d_gene: NA
v_gene: TRBV20-1
CDR3aa: CSAVPDSRGHNEQFF
CDR3nt: TGCAGTGCTGTCCCGGACTCCCGCGGCCACAATGAGCAGTTCTTC

j_gene: TRBJ2-7
abundance: few
d_gene: TRBD2
v_gene: TRBV10-3
CDR3aa: CAIRESSGSLNNEQYF
CDR3nt: TGTGCCATCAGAGAGTCTAGCGGGAGTCTCAACAACGAGCAGTACTTC

j_gene: TRBJ2-7
abundance: NA
d_gene: TRBD2
v_gene: TRBV4-2
CDR3aa: CASSPPGSGGTYEQYF
CDR3nt: TGTGCCAGCAGCCCCCCTGGCAGCGGGGGAACCTACGAGCAGTACTTC

j_gene: TRBJ2-7
abundance: few
d_gene: NA
v_gene: TRBV4-2
CDR3aa: CASSQDFLTYEQYF
CDR3nt: TGTGCCAGCAGCCAAGATTTCTTAACTTACGAGCAGTACTTC

j_gene: TRBJ2-1
abundance: NA
d_gene: NA
v_gene: TRBV9
CDR3aa: CASSVKIVTGEQFF
CDR3nt: TGTGCCAGCAGCGTAAAGATAGTCACGGGTGAGCAGTTCTTC

j_gene: TRBJ2-1
abundance: few
d_gene: NA
v_gene: TRBV5-1
CDR3aa: CASRSSINEQFF
CDR3nt: TGCGCCAGCAGGAGTAGCATAAATGAGCAGTTCTTC

j_gene: TRBJ2-5
abundance: few
d_gene: NA
v_gene: TRBV5-6
CDR3aa: CASNMAGGGSPETQYF
CDR3nt: TGTGCCAGCAATATGGCGGGCGGGGGCTCGCCTGAGACCCAGTACTTC

j_gene: TRBJ2-7
abundance: many
d_gene: NA
v_gene: TRBV7-9
CDR3aa: CASSPIFGPYYEQYF
CDR3nt: TGTGCCAGCAGCCCCATTTTTGGTCCCTACTACGAGCAGTACTTC

j_gene: TRBJ2-5
abundance: few
d_gene: TRBD2
v_gene: TRBV2
CDR3aa: CASSGLLAGHQETQYF
CDR3nt: TGTGCCAGCAGTGGTCTTCTAGCGGGGCACCAAGAGACCCAGTACTTC

j_gene: TRBJ2-3
abundance: NA
d_gene: NA
v_gene: TRBV27
CDR3aa: CASRLTSQNTDTQYF
CDR3nt: TGTGCCAGCAGGCTAACCTCTCAAAACACAGATACGCAGTATTTT

j_gene: TRBJ2-7
abundance: few
d_gene: NA
v_gene: TRBV11-2
CDR3aa: CASRHYYEQYF
CDR3nt: TGTGCCAGCAGACACTACTACGAGCAGTACTTC

j_gene: TRBJ2-1
abundance: few
d_gene: NA
v_gene: TRBV6-2/TRBV6-3
CDR3aa: CASTKNNEQFF
CDR3nt: TGTGCCAGCACCAAGAACAATGAGCAGTTCTTC

j_gene: TRBJ2-3
abundance: NA
d_gene: NA
v_gene: TRBV4-1
CDR3aa: CASSQLVGTSTDTQYF
CDR3nt: TGCGCCAGCAGCCAACTTGTGGGAACTAGCACAGATACGCAGTATTTT